This T cell receptor (beta chain) was found in a study of response to subunit inactivated influenza vaccine. Overall study results and limits: T cells newly recruited by each seasonal influenza vaccination are few, the authors suggested.

Of note for this clonotype: Its matching antigen is unknown.

The ends were cut back, 2 bases at V and 0 bases at J, with 7 bases in the middle. The germline V gene encodes CDR1 MNHEY and CDR2 SVGEGT. The CDR3 is 14 amino acids. MiXCR, applied by TCRdb to the RT-PCR reads, yields one record per CDR3 protein. This sample has around 490,000 distinct CDR3 sequences; around 8% occur once, and the top ten carry 10% to 15%. The V and J genes are TRBV6-2 or TRBV6-3 and TRBJ1-1; D is perhaps TRBD1 (5 bases). The source material was PBMCs from blood, sampled around 25 months after vaccination. The sequence was obtained from a man between 50 and 75 years old who received an inactivated influenza vaccine. The CDR3 sequence is CASSYKGMNTEAFF. CDR3 sequence (DNA): TGTGCCAGCAGTTACAAGGGGATGAACACTGAAGCTTTCTTT.